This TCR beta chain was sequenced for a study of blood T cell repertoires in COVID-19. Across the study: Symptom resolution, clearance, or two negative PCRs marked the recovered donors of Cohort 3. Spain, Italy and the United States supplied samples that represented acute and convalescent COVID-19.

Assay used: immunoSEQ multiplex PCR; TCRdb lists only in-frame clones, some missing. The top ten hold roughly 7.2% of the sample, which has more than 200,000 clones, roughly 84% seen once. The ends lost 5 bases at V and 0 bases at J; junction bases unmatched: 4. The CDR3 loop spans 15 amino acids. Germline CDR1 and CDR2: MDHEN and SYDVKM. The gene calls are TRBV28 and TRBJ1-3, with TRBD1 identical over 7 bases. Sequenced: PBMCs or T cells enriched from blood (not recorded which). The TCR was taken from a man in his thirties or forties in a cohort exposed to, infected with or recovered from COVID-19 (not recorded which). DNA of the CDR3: TGTGCCAGCAGTCCGACAGGGTACTCTGGAAACACCATATATTTT. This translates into CASSPTGYSGNTIYF.